This TCR beta chain is drawn from a study of blood T cell repertoires in COVID-19. Study-level information: Whether acute or convalescent, the COVID-19 samples came from the United States, Italy and Spain.

Germline V CDR1 and CDR2: MDHEN, SYDVKM. The ends were cut back, 6 bases at V and 0 bases at J, with 12 bases in the middle. The CDR3 consists of 15 residues. Original handling: By means of reference gene primer amplification, nucleated cell counts were estimated. The repertoire was sequenced with immunoSEQ multiplex PCR; TCRdb's copy has only in-frame clones and lacks some. That table is the source of V, J and clone size, and D and trimming were worked out from the DNA. The table includes roughly 120,000 clones, 65% to 85% detected once. The sequence came from a man aged 50 or older with acute or convalescent COVID-19. The material sequenced was peripheral blood. This chain connects TRBV28 to TRBJ2-1; possibly TRBD2 for D (5 bases). CDR3 bases: TGTGCCAGCAGCCCAGCGGATAGCTCCTACAATGAGCAGTTCTTC. Its translation: CASSPADSSYNEQFF.